This T cell receptor (beta chain) originates from a study of blood T cell repertoires in COVID-19. Across the study: The analysed material was cDNA or gDNA that came from T cells, B-cell-depleted T cells, or PBMCs.

In the authors' methods: Reference gene primers were amplified, and this amplification served to estimate nucleated cell counts. This table comes from immunoSEQ multiplex PCR, and its TCRdb copy is limited to in-frame clones, with some not included. The DNA gave D and trimming, while V, J and clone size come from that table. The repertoire has 120,000 or so clones, more than 70% of them found once; the top ten carry approximately 12%. The germline V gene has CDR1 SGDLS and CDR2 YYNGEE. Trimming left V 4 bases short and J 4 bases short, with 18 bases between. The CDR3 length is 16 residues. Specimen: peripheral blood. This TCR was recovered from a woman in her thirties who had recovered from COVID-19. The J gene is TRBJ2-1, the V gene TRBV9; tentative D call: TRBD1 (6 bases). The CDR3 nucleotides are TGTGCCAGCAGCCCAGAATCCGGGACAACGTACAATGAGCAGTTCTTC. Its protein is CASSPESGTTYNEQFF.